This T cell receptor beta chain was captured by sequencing in a study of metastatic and nonmetastatic thyroid tumors. Broader study findings: Reported TCR beta diversity, measured in blood and tumor, was significantly higher for malignant thyroid tumors than for benign nodules.

Thyroid surgery had not been preceded by any treatment in any patient. In the authors' methods: Clinicopathological groups supplied CDR3 differences that were used to build a distant-metastasis classifier for papillary thyroid cancer. Via MiXCR, TCRdb re-called the PCR reads. Here the V and J calls rest on TCRdb's processing, not on the authors' analysis. Of 30,000 to 45,000 clones in the sample, 15% to 20% were seen once. This clone appeared many times. Antigen: not known. One junction end disagrees with the germline gene, perhaps due to a read error. The sample consisted of blood. The TCR was taken from a female donor with papillary thyroid cancer or a benign thyroid nodule (not recorded which). Some clones in this sample may be carry-over from other donors' samples.

The CDR3 region has the DNA TGTGCCTGGAGCAGGGGCCTCTCTGAGGCCAACGTCCTGACTTTC. As protein: CAWSRGLSEANVLTF. This chain connects TRBV30 to TRBJ2-6; maybe TRBD1 (6 bases). Germline CDR1 GTSNPN, CDR2 SVGIG (reference sequence). There are 15 residues in the CDR3.